The entry that follows covers one T cell receptor (beta chain) sequence. At one end the junction does not follow the germline gene, possibly because of a read error. This entry comes from a study of blood T cell repertoires in COVID-19. About the research overall: The analysed material was cDNA or gDNA that came from T cells, B-cell-depleted T cells, or PBMCs.

The authors' processing: From reference gene primer amplification, estimates of nucleated cell counts were derived. Sequencing was performed with immunoSEQ multiplex PCR; in TCRdb, only in-frame clones are kept and a portion is missing. V and J calls and clone size come straight from that table; D and trimming were deduced from the DNA. Of around 150,000 clones listed, approximately 90% are singletons. The CDR3 totals 13 residues. Germline V gene data show CDR1 as ENHRY and CDR2 as SYGVKD. The sequence derives from a woman aged 55-70 years with active or convalescent COVID-19. The chain employs TRBV10-3 and TRBJ2-7, with D maybe TRBD2 (6 bases). Sequencing was carried out using peripheral blood. The DNA of the CDR3 is TGTGCCATCAGTGAAGGGGACTCCTCCGAGCAGTACTTC. Translated, it gives CAISEGDSSEQYF.